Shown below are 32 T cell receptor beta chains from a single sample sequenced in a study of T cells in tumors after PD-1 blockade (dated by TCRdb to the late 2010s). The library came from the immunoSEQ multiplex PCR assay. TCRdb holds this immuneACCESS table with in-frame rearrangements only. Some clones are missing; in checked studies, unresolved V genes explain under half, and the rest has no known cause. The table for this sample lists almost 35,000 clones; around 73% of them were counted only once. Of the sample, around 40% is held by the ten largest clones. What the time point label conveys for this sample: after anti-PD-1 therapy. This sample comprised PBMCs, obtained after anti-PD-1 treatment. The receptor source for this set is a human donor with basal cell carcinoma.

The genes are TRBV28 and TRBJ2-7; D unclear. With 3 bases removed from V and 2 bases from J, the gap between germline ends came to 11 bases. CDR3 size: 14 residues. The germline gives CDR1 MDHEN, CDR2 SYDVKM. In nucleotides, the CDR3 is TGTGCCAGCAGTTTGGGCGGCCAGGCCTACGAGCAGTACTTC. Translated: CASSLGGQAYEQYF.

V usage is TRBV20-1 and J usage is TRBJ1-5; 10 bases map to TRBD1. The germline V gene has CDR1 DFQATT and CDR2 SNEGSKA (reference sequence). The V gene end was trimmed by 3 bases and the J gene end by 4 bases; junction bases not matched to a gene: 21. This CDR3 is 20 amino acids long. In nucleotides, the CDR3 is TGCAGTGCTAGTTTATCGCGGGACAGGGGACACAGTGGAGTTAATCAGCCCCAGCATTTT. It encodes CSASLSRDRGHSGVNQPQHF.

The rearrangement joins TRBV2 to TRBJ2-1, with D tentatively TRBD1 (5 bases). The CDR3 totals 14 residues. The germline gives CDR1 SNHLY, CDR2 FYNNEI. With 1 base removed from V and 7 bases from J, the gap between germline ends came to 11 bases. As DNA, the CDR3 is TGTGCCAGCAGTGAAGAGGGGTCGTTTAATGAGCAGTTCTTC. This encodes CASSEEGSFNEQFF.

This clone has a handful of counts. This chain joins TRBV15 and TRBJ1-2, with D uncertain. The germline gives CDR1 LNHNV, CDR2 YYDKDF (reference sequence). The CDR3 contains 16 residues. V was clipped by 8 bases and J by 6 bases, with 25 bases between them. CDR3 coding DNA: TGTGCCACCTCTCTACCGTGGGCTATTAGGAATAATGGCTACACCTTC. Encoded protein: CATSLPWAIRNNGYTF.

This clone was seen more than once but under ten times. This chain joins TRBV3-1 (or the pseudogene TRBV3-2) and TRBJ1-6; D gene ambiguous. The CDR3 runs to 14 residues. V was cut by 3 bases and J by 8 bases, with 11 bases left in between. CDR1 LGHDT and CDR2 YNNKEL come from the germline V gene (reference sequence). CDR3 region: CASSHRQDYSPLHF. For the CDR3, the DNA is TGTGCCAGCAGCCATCGTCAGGACTATTCACCCCTCCACTTT.

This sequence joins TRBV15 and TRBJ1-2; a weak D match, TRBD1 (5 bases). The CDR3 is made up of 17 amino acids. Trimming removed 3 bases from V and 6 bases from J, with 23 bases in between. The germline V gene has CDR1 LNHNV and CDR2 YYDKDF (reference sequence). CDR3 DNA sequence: TGTGCCACCAGCAGGGTTAGGGGACCACGGGCCACGGATGGCTACACCTTC. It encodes CATSRVRGPRATDGYTF. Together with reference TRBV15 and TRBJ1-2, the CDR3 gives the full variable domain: DAMVIQNPRYQVTQFGKPVTLSCSQTLNHNVMYWYQQKSSQAPKLLFHYYDKDFNNEADTPDNFQSRRPNTSFCFLDIRSPGLGDTAMYLCATSRVRGPRATDGYTFGSGTRLTVV.

CDR3 residues: CASSQTPGGGNTIYF. In DNA, the CDR3 is TGTGCCAGCAGCCAAACTCCAGGGGGAGGAAACACCATATATTTT. The genes are TRBV3-1 (or the pseudogene TRBV3-2) and TRBJ1-3, with 7 bases matching TRBD1. The CDR3 is 15 amino acids. CDR1 and CDR2 (germline): LGHDT, YNNKEL (reference sequence). Trimming cost V 2 bases and J 4 bases; bases outside gene matches: 5.

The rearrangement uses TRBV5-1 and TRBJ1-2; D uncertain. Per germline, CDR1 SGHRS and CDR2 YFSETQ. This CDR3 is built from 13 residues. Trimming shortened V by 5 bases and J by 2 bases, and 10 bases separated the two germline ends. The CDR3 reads CASRPERNYGYTF. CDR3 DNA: TGCGCCAGCAGGCCGGAGAGGAACTATGGCTACACCTTC.

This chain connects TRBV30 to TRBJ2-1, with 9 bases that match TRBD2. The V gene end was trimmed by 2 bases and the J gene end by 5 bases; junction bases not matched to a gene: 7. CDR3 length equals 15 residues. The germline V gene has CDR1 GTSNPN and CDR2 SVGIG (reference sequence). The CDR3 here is CAWSRGSGGHNEQFF. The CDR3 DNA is TGTGCCTGGAGTAGGGGAAGCGGGGGGCACAATGAGCAGTTCTTC.

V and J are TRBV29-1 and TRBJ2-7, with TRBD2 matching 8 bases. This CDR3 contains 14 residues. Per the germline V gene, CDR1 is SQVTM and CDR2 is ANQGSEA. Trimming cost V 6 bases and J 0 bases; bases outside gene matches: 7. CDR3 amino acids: CSVPPGGDSYEQYF. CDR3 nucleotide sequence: TGCAGCGTCCCTCCCGGGGGGGACTCCTACGAGCAGTACTTC.

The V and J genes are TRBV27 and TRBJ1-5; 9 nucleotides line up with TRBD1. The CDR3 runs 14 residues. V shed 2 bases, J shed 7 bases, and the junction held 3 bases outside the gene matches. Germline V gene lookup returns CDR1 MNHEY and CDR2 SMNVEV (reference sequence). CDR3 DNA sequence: TGTGCCAGCAGTTTAACAGGGGGCGGGCAGCCCCAGCATTTT. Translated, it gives CASSLTGGGQPQHF.

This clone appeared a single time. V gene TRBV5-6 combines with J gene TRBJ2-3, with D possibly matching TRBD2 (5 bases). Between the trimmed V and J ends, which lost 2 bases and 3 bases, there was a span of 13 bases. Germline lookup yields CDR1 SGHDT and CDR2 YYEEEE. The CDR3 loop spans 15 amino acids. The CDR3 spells CASSFFLAITDTQYF. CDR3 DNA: TGTGCCAGCAGCTTTTTCTTAGCGATTACAGATACGCAGTATTTT.

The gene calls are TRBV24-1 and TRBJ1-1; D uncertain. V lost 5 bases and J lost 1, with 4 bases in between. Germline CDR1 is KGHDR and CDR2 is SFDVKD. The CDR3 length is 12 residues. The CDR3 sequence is CATSGSNTEAFF. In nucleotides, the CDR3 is TGTGCCACCAGTGGGTCGAACACTGAAGCTTTCTTT.

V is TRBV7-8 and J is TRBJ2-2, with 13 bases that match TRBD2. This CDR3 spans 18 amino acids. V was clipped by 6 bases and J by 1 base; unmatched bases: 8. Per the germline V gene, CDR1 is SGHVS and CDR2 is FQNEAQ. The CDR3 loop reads CASSYTRLAGGNTGELFF. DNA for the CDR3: TGTGCCAGCAGTTATACCCGACTAGCGGGGGGGAACACCGGGGAGCTGTTTTTT.

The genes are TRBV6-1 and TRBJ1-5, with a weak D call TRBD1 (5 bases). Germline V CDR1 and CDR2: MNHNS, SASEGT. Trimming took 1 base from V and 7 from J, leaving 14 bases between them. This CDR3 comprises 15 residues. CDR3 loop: CASSEGAGRGQPQHF. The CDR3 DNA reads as TGTGCCAGCAGTGAAGGGGCAGGGAGAGGGCAGCCCCAGCATTTT.

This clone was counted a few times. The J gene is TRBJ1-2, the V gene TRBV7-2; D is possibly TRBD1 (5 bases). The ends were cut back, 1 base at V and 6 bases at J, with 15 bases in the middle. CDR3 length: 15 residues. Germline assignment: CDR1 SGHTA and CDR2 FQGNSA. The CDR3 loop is CASSLGAGTKDGYTF. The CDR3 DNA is TGTGCCAGCAGCTTAGGGGCCGGGACCAAGGATGGCTACACCTTC.

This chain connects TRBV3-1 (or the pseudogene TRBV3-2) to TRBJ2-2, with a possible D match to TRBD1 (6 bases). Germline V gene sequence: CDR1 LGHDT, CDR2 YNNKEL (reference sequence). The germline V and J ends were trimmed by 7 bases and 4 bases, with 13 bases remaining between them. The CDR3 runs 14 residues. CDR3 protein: CASNLRGGTGELFF. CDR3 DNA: TGTGCCAGCAACCTCAGGGGCGGCACCGGGGAGCTGTTTTTT.

The CDR3 spells CASRGDGNQPQHF. CDR3 nucleotide sequence: TGTGCCAGCAGGGGGGATGGCAATCAGCCCCAGCATTTT. The chain is built from TRBV12-3 or TRBV12-4 and TRBJ1-5; the D gene is possibly TRBD1 (5 bases). The V end lost 6 bases, the J end lost 2 bases, and 8 bases lay between the germline ends. The CDR3 is 13 residues long.

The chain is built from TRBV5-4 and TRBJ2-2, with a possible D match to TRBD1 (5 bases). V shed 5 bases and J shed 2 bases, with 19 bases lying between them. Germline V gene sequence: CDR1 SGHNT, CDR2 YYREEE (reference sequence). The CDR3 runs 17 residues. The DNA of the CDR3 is TGTGCCAGCAGTCCAACAGGAGCACCATCCAACACCGGGGAGCTGTTTTTT. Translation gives CASSPTGAPSNTGELFF.

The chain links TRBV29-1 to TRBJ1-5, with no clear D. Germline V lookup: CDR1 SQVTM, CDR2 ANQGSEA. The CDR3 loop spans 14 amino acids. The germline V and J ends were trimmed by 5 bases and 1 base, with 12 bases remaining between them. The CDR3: CSVKLSWSNQPQHF. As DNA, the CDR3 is TGCAGCGTTAAACTCTCCTGGAGCAATCAGCCCCAGCATTTT.

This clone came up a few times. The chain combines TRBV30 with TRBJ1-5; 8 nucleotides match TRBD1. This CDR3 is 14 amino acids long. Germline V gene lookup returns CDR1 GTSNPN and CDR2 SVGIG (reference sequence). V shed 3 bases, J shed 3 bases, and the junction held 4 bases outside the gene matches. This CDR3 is CAWRRTGNNQPQHF. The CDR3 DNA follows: TGTGCCTGGAGGCGGACAGGGAACAATCAGCCCCAGCATTTT.

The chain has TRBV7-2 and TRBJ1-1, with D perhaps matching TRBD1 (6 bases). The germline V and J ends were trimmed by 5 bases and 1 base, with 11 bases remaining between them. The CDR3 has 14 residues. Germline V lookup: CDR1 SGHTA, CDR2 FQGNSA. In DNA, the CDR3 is TGTGCCAGCAGCATACAGGGACCGAACACTGAAGCTTTCTTT. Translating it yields CASSIQGPNTEAFF.

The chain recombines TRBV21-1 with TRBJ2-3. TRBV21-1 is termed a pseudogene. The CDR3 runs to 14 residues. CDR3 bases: TGTGCCAGCAGCCCTCATATGGACACAGATACGCAGTATTTT. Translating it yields CASSPHMDTDTQYF.

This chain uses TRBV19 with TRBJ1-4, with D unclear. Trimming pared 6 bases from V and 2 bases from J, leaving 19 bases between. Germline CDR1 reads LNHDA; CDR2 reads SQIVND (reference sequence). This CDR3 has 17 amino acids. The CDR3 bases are TGTGCCAGTAGCCCGGGGATCGGACTGCGGACTAATGAAAAACTGTTTTTT. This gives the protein CASSPGIGLRTNEKLFF.

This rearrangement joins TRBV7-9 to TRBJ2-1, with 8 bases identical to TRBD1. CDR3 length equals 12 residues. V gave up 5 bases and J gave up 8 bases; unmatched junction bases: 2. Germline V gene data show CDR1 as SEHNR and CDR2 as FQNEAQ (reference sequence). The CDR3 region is CASSPTGDEQFF. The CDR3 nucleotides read TGTGCCAGCAGCCCGACAGGGGATGAGCAGTTCTTC.

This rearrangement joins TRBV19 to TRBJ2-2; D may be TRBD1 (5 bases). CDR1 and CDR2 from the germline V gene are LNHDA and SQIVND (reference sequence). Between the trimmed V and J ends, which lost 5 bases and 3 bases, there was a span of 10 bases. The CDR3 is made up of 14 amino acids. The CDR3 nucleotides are TGTGCCAGTAGTCAGCAGGGTGACACCGGGGAGCTGTTTTTT. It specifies CASSQQGDTGELFF.

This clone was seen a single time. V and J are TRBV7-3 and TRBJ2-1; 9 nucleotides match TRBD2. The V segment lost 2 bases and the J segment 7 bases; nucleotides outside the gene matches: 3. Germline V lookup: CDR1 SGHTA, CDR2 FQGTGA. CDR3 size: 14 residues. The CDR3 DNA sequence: TGTGCCAGCAGCTTAGCGGGGGGGCCGAATGAGCAGTTCTTC. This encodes CASSLAGGPNEQFF.

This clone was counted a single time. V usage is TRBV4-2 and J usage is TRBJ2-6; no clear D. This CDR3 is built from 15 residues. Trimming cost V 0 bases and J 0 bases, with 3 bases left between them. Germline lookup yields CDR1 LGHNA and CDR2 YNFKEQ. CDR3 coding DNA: TGTGCCAGCAGCCAAGACAGCTCTGGGGCCAACGTCCTGACTTTC. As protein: CASSQDSSGANVLTF.

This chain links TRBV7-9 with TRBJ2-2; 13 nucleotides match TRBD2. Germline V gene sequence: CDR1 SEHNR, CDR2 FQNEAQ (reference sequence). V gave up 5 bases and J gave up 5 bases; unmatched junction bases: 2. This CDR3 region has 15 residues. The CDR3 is CASSLGLAGTGELFF. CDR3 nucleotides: TGTGCCAGCAGCCTGGGACTAGCGGGGACCGGGGAGCTGTTTTTT. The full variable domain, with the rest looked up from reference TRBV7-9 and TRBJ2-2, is DTGVSQNPRHKITKRGQNVTFRCDPISEHNRLYWYRQTLGQGPEFLTYFQNEAQLEKSRLLSDRFSAERPKGSFSTLEIQRTEQGDSAMYLCASSLGLAGTGELFFGEGSRLTVL.

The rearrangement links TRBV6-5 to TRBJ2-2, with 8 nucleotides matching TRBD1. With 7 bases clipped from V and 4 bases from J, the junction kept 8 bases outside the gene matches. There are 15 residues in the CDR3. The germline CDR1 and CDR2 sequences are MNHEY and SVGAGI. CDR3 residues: CASTRGTGLTGELFF. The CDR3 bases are TGTGCCAGCACCCGAGGGACAGGACTCACCGGGGAGCTGTTTTTT.

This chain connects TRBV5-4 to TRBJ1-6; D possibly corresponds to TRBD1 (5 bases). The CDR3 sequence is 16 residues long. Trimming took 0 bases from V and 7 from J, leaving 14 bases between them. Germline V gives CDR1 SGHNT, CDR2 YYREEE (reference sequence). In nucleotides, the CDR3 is TGTGCCAGCAGCTTGGCGGGGGGAGGCAGGAATTCACCCCTCCACTTT. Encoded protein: CASSLAGGGRNSPLHF.

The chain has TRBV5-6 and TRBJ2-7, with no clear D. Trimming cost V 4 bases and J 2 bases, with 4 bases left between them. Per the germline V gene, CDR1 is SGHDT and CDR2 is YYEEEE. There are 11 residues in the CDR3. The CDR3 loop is CASSRTYEQYF. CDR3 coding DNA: TGTGCCAGCAGCCGAACCTACGAGCAGTACTTC. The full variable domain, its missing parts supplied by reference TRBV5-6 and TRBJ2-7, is DAGVTQSPTHLIKTRGQQVTLRCSPKSGHDTVSWYQQALGQGPQFIFQYYEEEERQRGNFPDRFSGHQFPNYSSELNVNALLLGDSALYLCASSRTYEQYFGPGTRLTVT.